Listed here are 9 T cell receptor beta chains from one sample, sequenced in a study of T cells after yellow fever vaccination. TCRdb independently ran MiXCR on the 5' RACE reads; one entry per CDR3 protein. Of approximately 600,000 distinct CDR3 sequences listed, 9% to 15% are singletons. Sequenced material: PBMCs, taken on the day of the yellow fever booster vaccination. The origin of the receptors is a man aged 30 to 39 who received the YFV17D yellow fever vaccine.

This clonotype was recorded a few times. The CDR3 DNA is TGTGCCAGCAGTTACCACTATTCTACGGGTCGAGCCTACGAGCAGTACTTC. Its translation: CASSYHYSTGRAYEQYF. The chain carries TRBV6-2 or TRBV6-3 and TRBJ2-7; D is unresolved. Looked up from germline, CDR1 is MNHEY and CDR2 is SVGEGT. The CDR3 has 17 amino acids. V dropped 2 bases and J dropped 2 bases, with 19 bases sitting between them.

The genes are TRBV19 and TRBJ2-1, with TRBD1 matching 8 bases. Germline CDR1 LNHDA, CDR2 SQIVND (reference sequence). The CDR3 runs 16 residues. Unmatched junction bases numbered 8, after V lost 1 base and J lost 6 bases. The CDR3 region is CASSIGDRPESNEQFF. The CDR3 DNA reads as TGTGCCAGTAGTATAGGGGACAGGCCGGAGTCCAATGAGCAGTTCTTC.

This clonotype was detected many times. V gene TRBV14 combines with J gene TRBJ1-5; D remains ambiguous. Germline values: CDR1 SGHDN, CDR2 FVKESK. Trimming took 5 bases from V and 3 from J, leaving 8 bases between them. The CDR3 contains 13 residues. The CDR3 reads CASSWDSNQPQHF. CDR3 nucleotide sequence: TGTGCCAGCAGCTGGGATTCCAATCAGCCCCAGCATTTT.

V and J are TRBV24-1 and TRBJ2-5; no reliable D call. The germline CDR1 and CDR2 sequences are KGHDR and SFDVKD. CDR3 length: 13 amino acids. V lost 5 bases and J 1 base, leaving 7 bases between the germline ends. The CDR3 sequence is CATSGLSQETQYF. In DNA, the CDR3 is TGTGCCACCAGTGGGCTATCCCAAGAGACCCAGTACTTC.

This clonotype occurred a few times. The CDR3 DNA reads TGTGCCTGGAGTGTAGGGACTAGCGGGAGCTACGAGCAGTACTTC. Translating gives CAWSVGTSGSYEQYF. V and J are TRBV30 and TRBJ2-7, with TRBD2 matching over 14 bases. In germline, CDR1 is GTSNPN, CDR2 SVGIG (reference sequence). The CDR3 extends over 15 amino acids. The junction had 1 base not matched to a gene; V was cut back by 0 bases and J by 3 bases.

This clonotype was detected only a few times. The chain has TRBV14 and TRBJ2-5; D assignment may be TRBD1 or TRBD2 (5 bases each). Trimming shortened V by 6 bases and J by 5 bases, and 13 bases separated the two germline ends. This CDR3 has 13 residues. Germline CDR1 SGHDN, CDR2 FVKESK. The CDR3 bases are TGTGCCAGCAGGAGGGGCACCTTGGAGACCCAGTACTTC. Encoded protein: CASRRGTLETQYF. Looking up the rest from reference TRBV14 and TRBJ2-5 gives the full variable domain: EAGVTQFPSHSVIEKGQTVTLRCDPISGHDNLYWYRRVMGKEIKFLLHFVKESKQDESGMPNNRFLAERTGGTYSTLKVQPAELEDSGVYFCASRRGTLETQYFGPGTRLLVL.

This clonotype has more than one count but fewer than ten. J is TRBJ2-7 and V is TRBV7-9; D uncertain. The CDR3 is made up of 15 amino acids. V gave up 1 base and J gave up 3 bases, with 13 bases separating them. Germline loops: CDR1 SEHNR, CDR2 FQNEAQ (reference sequence). The CDR3 region has the DNA TGTGCCAGCAGCTTAGGTGGTGCTCAAGGCTACGAGCAGTACTTC. Its protein product is CASSLGGAQGYEQYF.

This clonotype was picked up many times. The rearrangement links TRBV20-1 to TRBJ2-1; 8 bases match TRBD2. The CDR3 is 13 residues long. With V trimmed by 3 bases and J by 4 bases, 2 bases remained unmatched. From germline, CDR1 is DFQATT and CDR2 SNEGSKA (reference sequence). CDR3 sequence: CSASGREYNEQFF. The CDR3 DNA is TGCAGTGCTAGCGGGAGGGAATACAATGAGCAGTTCTTC.

To note about this clonotype: Sequence at one end of the junction differs from germline and may be a read error. DNA of the CDR3: TGTGCCAGCAGCCTAGACAGGGTTAACGATGAGCAGTTCTTC. Its translation is CASSLDRVNDEQFF. V gene TRBV11-3 combines with J gene TRBJ2-1, with TRBD1 matching over 7 bases. The germline gives CDR1 SGHNT, CDR2 YENEEA. CDR3 length: 14 residues.